This passage covers 14 T cell receptor beta chains from one sample sequenced in a study of blood T cell repertoires in COVID-19. Generated by immunoSEQ multiplex PCR, the TCRdb table keeps only in-frame clones and is missing some. The data hold 80,000 to 100,000 clones, with approximately 74% observed a single time. The sequenced material came from peripheral blood. These TCRs come from a man between 65 and 85 years old with COVID-19, enrolled during active disease.

This clone appeared once. The J gene is TRBJ2-7, the V gene TRBV4-2; TRBD2 matches 12 bases. In germline, CDR1 is LGHNA, CDR2 YNFKEQ. With 0 bases clipped from V and 5 bases from J, the junction kept 8 bases outside the gene matches. This CDR3 region has 17 residues. DNA for the CDR3: TGTGCCAGCAGCCAAGATGAGGGGAGACTAGCGGGGGACGAGCAGTACTTC. It translates to CASSQDEGRLAGDEQYF.

This clone appeared a few times. The CDR3 spells CASSLNIRHATNEKLFF. The CDR3 coding sequence is TGTGCCAGCAGCTTAAACATACGACATGCAACTAATGAAAAACTGTTTTTT. V is TRBV7-2 and J is TRBJ1-4; D remains unclear. CDR1 is SGHTA, CDR2 FQGNSA, per germline. V lost 2 bases to trimming and J lost 0 bases, with 13 bases between them. The CDR3 runs 17 residues.

The rearrangement uses TRBV25-1 and TRBJ1-6; no clear D. Trimming cost V 7 bases and J 10 bases, with 11 bases left between them. In germline, CDR1 is MGHDK, CDR2 SYGVNS. This CDR3 is 12 amino acids long. CDR3 DNA: TGTGCCAGCACTACACTCGGGTCACCCCTCCACTTT. Amino acid sequence: CASTTLGSPLHF.

V is TRBV5-1 and J is TRBJ2-7; D remains unclear. Trimming pared 6 bases from V and 0 bases from J, leaving 10 bases between. CDR1 is SGHRS and CDR2 is YFSETQ in the germline V gene. The CDR3 contains 13 residues. As DNA, the CDR3 is TGCGCCAGCAAGGAGACCGGCTCCTACGAGCAGTACTTC. It yields the protein CASKETGSYEQYF. The entire variable domain, with the rest obtained from reference TRBV5-1 and TRBJ2-7, is as follows: KAGVTQTPRYLIKTRGQQVTLSCSPISGHRSVSWYQQTPGQGLQFLFEYFSETQRNKGNFPGRFSGRQFSNSRSEMNVSTLELGDSALYLCASKETGSYEQYFGPGTRLTVT.

The chain recombines TRBV20-1 with TRBJ2-1; 10 bases are shared with TRBD2. This CDR3 comprises 16 residues. J gave up 0 bases and V 3 bases, and 5 bases lay outside the gene matches. Germline lookup yields CDR1 DFQATT and CDR2 SNEGSKA (reference sequence). The CDR3, as DNA: TGCAGTGCTAGTAGGGCTAGCGGGAGCTCCTACAATGAGCAGTTCTTC. Translating gives CSASRASGSSYNEQFF.

This chain connects TRBV5-1 to TRBJ2-1, with 9 bases matching TRBD2. Germline V gene lookup returns CDR1 SGHRS and CDR2 YFSETQ. The V segment lost 3 bases and the J segment 3 bases; nucleotides outside the gene matches: 4. CDR3 length: 15 amino acids. CDR3 loop: CASSSTSGYYNEQFF. The CDR3 bases are TGCGCCAGCAGCTCGACTAGCGGATACTACAATGAGCAGTTCTTC.

V gene TRBV6-2 or TRBV6-3 combines with J gene TRBJ2-7; D is perhaps TRBD1 (6 bases). This CDR3 comprises 14 residues. Trimming stripped 2 bases from V and 5 bases from J, with 13 bases between. Germline V gives CDR1 MNHEY, CDR2 SVGEGT. CDR3 loop: CASSYPTGNHEQYF. CDR3 sequence (DNA): TGTGCCAGCAGTTACCCAACAGGGAACCACGAGCAGTACTTC.

This chain joins TRBV6-5 and TRBJ2-7, with TRBD1 identical over 9 bases. Germline V CDR1 and CDR2: MNHEY, SVGAGI. The CDR3 extends over 15 amino acids. V shed 2 bases and J 2 bases; nucleotides not matched to a gene: 4. The CDR3 spells CASSYGGQGTYEQYF. In DNA, the CDR3 is TGTGCCAGCAGTTACGGTGGACAGGGGACCTACGAGCAGTACTTC.

This chain uses TRBV10-3 with TRBJ2-3, with a possible D match to TRBD2 (6 bases). V gave up 8 bases and J gave up 1 base, with 13 bases separating them. The germline gives CDR1 ENHRY, CDR2 SYGVKD. The CDR3 length is 14 residues. The CDR3 nucleotides are TGTGCCATCGAGGCGGGGTTGGGCACAGATACGCAGTATTTT. This sequence encodes CAIEAGLGTDTQYF.

This clone was found once. The chain employs TRBV18 and TRBJ1-2; 9 positions agree with TRBD1. From germline, CDR1 is KGHSH and CDR2 LQKENI. This CDR3 spans 15 amino acids. V trimming: 0 bases; J trimming: 8 bases; junction bases outside the gene matches: 7. As DNA, the CDR3 is TGTGCCAGCTCACCACCTAGGACAGGGGCGGGCGGCTACACCTTC. This codes for CASSPPRTGAGGYTF.

V gene TRBV28 combines with J gene TRBJ1-4; D is perhaps TRBD1 (5 bases). This CDR3 has 14 residues. Germline CDR1 and CDR2: MDHEN and SYDVKM. Trimming cost V 3 bases and J 8 bases, with 13 bases left between them. CDR3 nucleotide sequence: TGTGCCAGCAGTTTGGGGGGATTTAACGAAAAACTGTTTTTT. It encodes CASSLGGFNEKLFF.

This chain joins TRBV16 and TRBJ1-2, with a possible D match to TRBD1 (6 bases). The CDR3 is made up of 14 amino acids. The V end was cut by 6 bases, the J end by 4 bases, with 15 bases between. The germline V gene encodes CDR1 KGHSY and CDR2 FQNENV. The CDR3 here is CASSYSQGIYGYTF. DNA for the CDR3: TGTGCCAGCAGTTACTCCCAGGGGATCTATGGCTACACCTTC.

The chain uses TRBV18 and TRBJ1-4, with a possible D match to TRBD1 (6 bases). With 2 bases removed from V and 6 bases from J, the gap between germline ends came to 13 bases. This CDR3 is 15 amino acids long. Germline CDR1 and CDR2: KGHSH and LQKENI. DNA of the CDR3: TGTGCCAGCTCACCAATACAGGGAGAGCATGAAAAACTGTTTTTT. Its translation is CASSPIQGEHEKLFF. The full variable domain, with the rest looked up from reference TRBV18 and TRBJ1-4, is NAGVMQNPRHLVRRRGQEARLRCSPMKGHSHVYWYRQLPEEGLKFMVYLQKENIIDESGMPKERFSAEFPKEGPSILRIQQVVRGDSAAYFCASSPIQGEHEKLFFGSGTQLSVL.

In its sample, this clone was seen once. The rearrangement uses TRBV11-3 and TRBJ2-3; perhaps TRBD2 as D (5 bases). V lost 5 bases and J lost 0, with 9 bases in between. The CDR3 sequence is 14 residues long. Germline lookup yields CDR1 SGHNT and CDR2 YENEEA. DNA of the CDR3: TGTGCCAGCAGCCCCAGGACTAGCACAGATACGCAGTATTTT. It specifies CASSPRTSTDTQYF.